The rows below give T cell receptor beta chains drawn from one sample of a study of regulatory T cells in long-lasting Graves disease. TCRdb passed the multiplex PCR reads through MiXCR, listing each CDR3 protein once. The sample contains 370,000 or so distinct CDR3 sequences, around 15% of which appear only once. The same sample was also used in a study of T cells in Graves' hyperthyroidism and ophthalmopathy.

Specimen: peripheral blood mononuclear cells (PBMCs), collected at new diagnosis, from a patient treated with antithyroid drugs. The receptors were gathered from a woman aged 18-29 years with Graves disease. The CDR3 runs from the conserved cysteine through the conserved F or W. The order of the fields is D gene, clone size, V gene, J gene, CDR3 DNA, CDR3 protein. D genes are given only for firm matches. Size is omitted from some rows. Given values are once, few, many or a class for expanded clones.

d_gene: -
abundance: many
v_gene: TRBV28
j_gene: TRBJ2-3
CDR3nt: TGTGCCAGCAGTTTAGGAACCACGGGGGTTACGCAGTATTTT
CDR3aa: CASSLGTTGVTQYF

d_gene: -
abundance: many
v_gene: TRBV10-3
j_gene: TRBJ2-7
CDR3nt: TGTGCCATCAGTGAGCCGACTAGGAGCTCCTACGAGCAGTACTTC
CDR3aa: CAISEPTRSSYEQYF

d_gene: -
abundance: many
v_gene: TRBV3-1
j_gene: TRBJ1-2
CDR3nt: TGTGCCAGCAGCCAAGATGGCCATGGCTACACCTTC
CDR3aa: CASSQDGHGYTF

d_gene: TRBD1
abundance: -
v_gene: TRBV10-3
j_gene: TRBJ1-1
CDR3nt: TGTGTCATCAGCACTCCGGGACAGGGCGCGACTGTAGCCTTCTTT
CDR3aa: CVISTPGQGATVAFF

d_gene: -
abundance: few
v_gene: TRBV5-1
j_gene: TRBJ2-3
CDR3nt: TGCGCCAGCAGCGCCTGGGGTTCCTGGGCGAGCACAGATACGCAGTATTTT
CDR3aa: CASSAWGSWASTDTQYF

d_gene: TRBD2
abundance: -
v_gene: TRBV5-1
j_gene: TRBJ2-3
CDR3nt: TGCGCCAGCAGCTCAGGACTAGCGGGGGGGCATGATACGCAGTATTTT
CDR3aa: CASSSGLAGGHDTQYF

d_gene: -
abundance: many
v_gene: TRBV2
j_gene: TRBJ2-1
CDR3nt: TGTGCCGGCAGGACAGTTACCTACAATGAGCAGTTCTTC
CDR3aa: CAGRTVTYNEQFF

d_gene: -
abundance: many
v_gene: TRBV5-1
j_gene: TRBJ2-6
CDR3nt: TGCGCCAGCAGCTTGGATCTGGGGGCTGGGGCCAACGTCCTGACTTTC
CDR3aa: CASSLDLGAGANVLTF

d_gene: TRBD1
abundance: many
v_gene: TRBV6-1
j_gene: TRBJ1-2
CDR3nt: TGTGCCAGTAGGAGGACAGGATCTAACTATGGCTACACCTTC
CDR3aa: CASRRTGSNYGYTF

d_gene: -
abundance: many
v_gene: TRBV20-1
j_gene: TRBJ1-1
CDR3nt: TGCAGTGCAAACAGGGAAAGGGGCACTGAAGCTTTCTTT
CDR3aa: CSANRERGTEAFF

d_gene: -
abundance: many
v_gene: TRBV20-1
j_gene: TRBJ2-5
CDR3nt: TGCAGTGCCACACTACCTCAGTACCAAGAGACCCAGTACTTC
CDR3aa: CSATLPQYQETQYF

d_gene: TRBD1
abundance: few
v_gene: TRBV19
j_gene: TRBJ1-5
CDR3nt: TGTGCCAGTAGTATATCAACCCCCGGGACAGGGCTAAGACAGCCCCAGCATTTT
CDR3aa: CASSISTPGTGLRQPQHF

d_gene: TRBD1
abundance: many
v_gene: TRBV20-1
j_gene: TRBJ2-7
CDR3nt: TGCAGTGCTAGATCGGGGAGAGGGACAGGGGGTTACGAGCAGTACTTC
CDR3aa: CSARSGRGTGGYEQYF

d_gene: -
abundance: few
v_gene: TRBV5-5
j_gene: TRBJ2-2
CDR3nt: TGTGCCAGCAGCCCGCGTGGCGGGATTAGCACCGGGGAGCTGTTTTTT
CDR3aa: CASSPRGGISTGELFF

d_gene: -
abundance: many
v_gene: TRBV18
j_gene: TRBJ2-7
CDR3nt: TGTGCCAGCTCACCTTCTGCAGGCCGCTACGAGCAGTACTTC
CDR3aa: CASSPSAGRYEQYF

d_gene: -
abundance: many
v_gene: TRBV5-1
j_gene: TRBJ2-3
CDR3nt: TGCGCCAGCAGCTTGGGGCCTGGAGGGGTAGATACGCAGTATTTT
CDR3aa: CASSLGPGGVDTQYF

d_gene: -
abundance: few
v_gene: TRBV5-1
j_gene: TRBJ1-1
CDR3nt: TGCGCCAGCAGCTCGAGGGGTCAGAACACTGAAGCTTTCTTT
CDR3aa: CASSSRGQNTEAFF

d_gene: TRBD2
abundance: few
v_gene: TRBV4-1
j_gene: TRBJ2-7
CDR3nt: TGCGCCAGCAGCGTTAGCGGGAGTAGCGAGCAGTACTTC
CDR3aa: CASSVSGSSEQYF

d_gene: TRBD2
abundance: many
v_gene: TRBV28
j_gene: TRBJ2-5
CDR3nt: TGTGCCAGCATTCCTAGCGGGGGGGAGGTGGTAGAGACCCAGTACTTC
CDR3aa: CASIPSGGEVVETQYF

d_gene: -
abundance: -
v_gene: TRBV10-1
j_gene: TRBJ1-2
CDR3nt: TGCGCCAGCAGTGAGGGGGGCACCTATGGCTACACCTTC
CDR3aa: CASSEGGTYGYTF

d_gene: TRBD1
abundance: -
v_gene: TRBV28
j_gene: TRBJ1-1
CDR3nt: TGTGCCATTATCCTGACAGGGGCCAGTGAAGCTTTCTTT
CDR3aa: CAIILTGASEAFF

d_gene: -
abundance: many
v_gene: TRBV2
j_gene: TRBJ1-5
CDR3nt: TGTGCCAGCAGTGATGCGCGGGGGGGCAATCAGCCCCAGCATTTT
CDR3aa: CASSDARGGNQPQHF

d_gene: TRBD1
abundance: many
v_gene: TRBV5-1
j_gene: TRBJ2-5
CDR3nt: TGCGCCAGCACGGACAGGGTGGAGACCCAGTACTTC
CDR3aa: CASTDRVETQYF

d_gene: -
abundance: few
v_gene: TRBV20-1
j_gene: TRBJ1-1
CDR3nt: TGCAGTGCTGGCCCGGGACTCGGGAGCACTGAAGCTTTCTTT
CDR3aa: CSAGPGLGSTEAFF

d_gene: TRBD2
abundance: few
v_gene: TRBV6-2/TRBV6-3
j_gene: TRBJ2-1
CDR3nt: TGTGCCAGCAGGCCGGAGCGGGAGAGGGAGGGTGAGCAGTTCTTC
CDR3aa: CASRPEREREGEQFF

d_gene: -
abundance: many
v_gene: TRBV10-2
j_gene: TRBJ2-3
CDR3nt: TGCGCCAGCAGTGCTGCGAGGGGGACTAGCACAGATACGCAGTATTTT
CDR3aa: CASSAARGTSTDTQYF

d_gene: TRBD2
abundance: few
v_gene: TRBV9
j_gene: TRBJ2-5
CDR3nt: TGTGCCAGCAGCCCTCGGCAGGGACTACAAGAGACCCAGTACTTC
CDR3aa: CASSPRQGLQETQYF

d_gene: -
abundance: many
v_gene: TRBV28
j_gene: TRBJ2-3
CDR3nt: TGTGCCAGCAGTTCGGGCATCGGAGATACGCAGTATTTT
CDR3aa: CASSSGIGDTQYF

d_gene: -
abundance: few
v_gene: TRBV28
j_gene: TRBJ2-3
CDR3nt: TGTGCCAGCAGACACCTCTCGGGGGATACGCAGTATTTT
CDR3aa: CASRHLSGDTQYF

d_gene: -
abundance: many
v_gene: TRBV12-3/TRBV12-4
j_gene: TRBJ2-1
CDR3nt: TGTGCCAGCAGTTCGGGACTGTCCTACAATGAGCAGTTCTTC
CDR3aa: CASSSGLSYNEQFF

d_gene: TRBD2
abundance: -
v_gene: TRBV20-1
j_gene: TRBJ2-4
CDR3nt: TGCAGTGCTAGAGCCGAGGGCGGGAGTACAAACATTCAGTACTTC
CDR3aa: CSARAEGGSTNIQYF

d_gene: TRBD1
abundance: -
v_gene: TRBV5-1
j_gene: TRBJ1-3
CDR3nt: TGCGCCAGCAGCTTGGTAGGGGGCTATGGAAACACCATATATTTT
CDR3aa: CASSLVGGYGNTIYF

d_gene: TRBD1
abundance: -
v_gene: TRBV5-5
j_gene: TRBJ2-7
CDR3nt: TGTGCCAGCAGCTTCCGGACAGGGGGCTTCTACGAGCAGTACTTC
CDR3aa: CASSFRTGGFYEQYF

d_gene: -
abundance: many
v_gene: TRBV5-1
j_gene: TRBJ2-7
CDR3nt: TGCGCCAGCAGCCTGACGGGCACCGAGAGCTCCTACGAGCAGTACTTC
CDR3aa: CASSLTGTESSYEQYF

d_gene: TRBD2
abundance: few
v_gene: TRBV19
j_gene: TRBJ2-3
CDR3nt: TGTGCCAGTAGCCCCGGCGGGGGGGGAACAGATACGCAGTATTTT
CDR3aa: CASSPGGGGTDTQYF

d_gene: -
abundance: many
v_gene: TRBV28
j_gene: TRBJ2-7
CDR3nt: TGTGCCAGCCATAAATCTAGCGACCTCTACGAGCAGTACTTC
CDR3aa: CASHKSSDLYEQYF

d_gene: TRBD2
abundance: few
v_gene: TRBV7-9
j_gene: TRBJ2-1
CDR3nt: TGTGCCAGCAGCTTCCTGCGGACTAGCGGATCCTACAATGAGCAGTTCTTC
CDR3aa: CASSFLRTSGSYNEQFF

d_gene: -
abundance: many
v_gene: TRBV5-1
j_gene: TRBJ1-1
CDR3nt: TGCGCCAGCAGCGCTAGGGCGCTGGACACTGAAGCTTTCTTT
CDR3aa: CASSARALDTEAFF

d_gene: -
abundance: -
v_gene: TRBV19
j_gene: TRBJ2-2
CDR3nt: TGTGCCAGTGCACCCTCCCCGGAGCGGGGGGAGCTGTTTTTT
CDR3aa: CASAPSPERGELFF

d_gene: -
abundance: many
v_gene: TRBV18
j_gene: TRBJ2-1
CDR3nt: TGTGCCAGCTCACCAATTTCTGGCTCCTACAATGAGCAGTTCTTC
CDR3aa: CASSPISGSYNEQFF

d_gene: TRBD2
abundance: many
v_gene: TRBV6-2/TRBV6-3
j_gene: TRBJ2-3
CDR3nt: TGTGCCAGCAGAAGACTAGCGGGAACGGCAGATACGCAGTATTTT
CDR3aa: CASRRLAGTADTQYF

d_gene: TRBD2
abundance: many
v_gene: TRBV5-1
j_gene: TRBJ2-7
CDR3nt: TGCGCCAGCAGCTACGGGGGGACTAGCGGGAACTACGAGCAGTACTTC
CDR3aa: CASSYGGTSGNYEQYF

d_gene: TRBD1
abundance: many
v_gene: TRBV30
j_gene: TRBJ2-1
CDR3nt: TGTGCCTGGAGTGCCCGACAGGGCAATGAGCAGTTCTTC
CDR3aa: CAWSARQGNEQFF

d_gene: -
abundance: many
v_gene: TRBV27
j_gene: TRBJ1-6
CDR3nt: TGTGCCAGCAGTCCCAGGCGTAACTATAATTCACCCCTCCACTTT
CDR3aa: CASSPRRNYNSPLHF

d_gene: -
abundance: many
v_gene: TRBV6-2/TRBV6-3
j_gene: TRBJ2-7
CDR3nt: TGTGCCAGCTCCTTCCCTAGATTCCGGCTAGCGCCTTCCTACGAGCAGTACTTC
CDR3aa: CASSFPRFRLAPSYEQYF

d_gene: -
abundance: few
v_gene: TRBV20-1
j_gene: TRBJ2-7
CDR3nt: TGCAGTGCTGCTATACTAGTCGGGGTCGACGAGCAGTACTTC
CDR3aa: CSAAILVGVDEQYF

d_gene: -
abundance: many
v_gene: TRBV5-4
j_gene: TRBJ1-1
CDR3nt: TGTGCCAGCGCCCCACGAGGGGGCACTGAAGCTTTCTTT
CDR3aa: CASAPRGGTEAFF

d_gene: -
abundance: few
v_gene: TRBV5-1
j_gene: TRBJ1-6
CDR3nt: TGCGCCAGCACCGACTCCACCTATAATTCACCCCTCCACTTT
CDR3aa: CASTDSTYNSPLHF

d_gene: -
abundance: few
v_gene: TRBV4-1
j_gene: TRBJ2-5
CDR3nt: TGCGCCAGCAGCCCGGGCCCCATTGGGGAAGAGACCCAGTACTTC
CDR3aa: CASSPGPIGEETQYF

d_gene: TRBD2
abundance: many
v_gene: TRBV9
j_gene: TRBJ2-1
CDR3nt: TGTGCCAGCAGCGTAGGGACTAGCGGGAGAGGTGAGCAGTTCTTC
CDR3aa: CASSVGTSGRGEQFF

d_gene: TRBD2
abundance: few
v_gene: TRBV6-2/TRBV6-3
j_gene: TRBJ2-1
CDR3nt: TGTGCCAGCAGTTACTCTAGCGGGAGGCTCTACAATGAGCAGTTCTTC
CDR3aa: CASSYSSGRLYNEQFF

d_gene: TRBD1
abundance: many
v_gene: TRBV20-1
j_gene: TRBJ2-4
CDR3nt: TGCAGTGCTAATCCGGGACAGCTGTTCGGGGACATTCAGTACTTC
CDR3aa: CSANPGQLFGDIQYF

d_gene: -
abundance: many
v_gene: TRBV27
j_gene: TRBJ2-1
CDR3nt: TGTGCCAGCATGGGCCGGGGCCCCTACTACAATGAGCAGTTCTTC
CDR3aa: CASMGRGPYYNEQFF

d_gene: -
abundance: many
v_gene: TRBV7-8
j_gene: TRBJ1-1
CDR3nt: TGTGCCAGCAGCCCGAGCCCTTCGGGGGGGCAAGTCCCGACTGAAGCTTTCTTT
CDR3aa: CASSPSPSGGQVPTEAFF

d_gene: TRBD2
abundance: -
v_gene: TRBV9
j_gene: TRBJ2-1
CDR3nt: TGTGCCAGCAGCGTTGGGACTAGCGGGGGGGCCGATGAGCAGTTCTTC
CDR3aa: CASSVGTSGGADEQFF